These 27 T cell receptor beta chains were all obtained from the same sample, sequenced in a study of liver allograft versus peripheral blood T cells. For the study at large: Comparative analysis was performed on T cell receptor repertoires from transplanted livers and from recipients' peripheral blood.

TCRdb re-analysed the reads in MiXCR, keeping a single row per CDR3 protein. The sample shows about 14,000 distinct CDR3 sequences, around 20% of them seen only once. All receptors derive from a human patient who had a liver transplant. A share of the T cells may be of graft donor origin.

This clonotype was found many times. The chain is built from TRBV15 and TRBJ1-1; TRBD1 is a possible D gene (5 bases). The germline gives CDR1 LNHNV, CDR2 YYDKDF (reference sequence). The CDR3 length is 13 residues. The V and J ends lost 8 bases and 0 bases respectively, with 10 bases between them. The CDR3 coding sequence is TGTGCCACCGGAAGGGGAGTGAACACTGAAGCTTTCTTT. Residues: CATGRGVNTEAFF.

The chain joins TRBV7-2 to TRBJ1-5, with D unclear. CDR1 SGHTA and CDR2 FQGNSA come from the germline V gene. Trimming pared 1 base from V and 1 base from J, leaving 8 bases between. This CDR3 is built from 15 residues. CDR3 in DNA: TGTGCCAGCAGCTTAGTTGGCGCCAGCAATCAGCCCCAGCATTTT. Translating it yields CASSLVGASNQPQHF. Using reference TRBV7-2 and TRBJ1-5 for the parts outside the CDR3, the full variable domain is GAGVSQSPSNKVTEKGKDVELRCDPISGHTALYWYRQSLGQGLEFLIYFQGNSAPDKSGLPSDRFSAERTGGSVSTLTIQRTQQEDSAVYLCASSLVGASNQPQHFGDGTRLSIL.

Ten or more counts support this clonotype. The rearrangement links TRBV13 to TRBJ1-6; tentative D call: TRBD1 (5 bases). The V gene lost 3 bases and the J gene lost 9 bases, with 15 bases spanning the gap. The CDR3 contains 15 residues. In germline, CDR1 is PRHDT, CDR2 FYEKMQ (reference sequence). CDR3 DNA: TGTGCCAGCAGCTTGGGAGCCCGCAGGGTTTCACCCCTCCACTTT. Protein sequence: CASSLGARRVSPLHF.

This clonotype is judged medium-sized. The chain carries TRBV13 and TRBJ1-6; D gene ambiguous. CDR1 is PRHDT, CDR2 FYEKMQ, per germline (reference sequence). Trimming left V 2 bases short and J 6 bases short, with 5 bases between. This CDR3 region has 13 residues. The CDR3 DNA sequence: TGTGCCAGCAGCTTAAACAGTAATTCACCCCTCCACTTT. The encoded protein is CASSLNSNSPLHF.

The V gene is TRBV20-1, the J gene TRBJ1-1, with TRBD1 identical over 7 bases. The CDR3 is 13 amino acids. Germline V CDR1 and CDR2: DFQATT, SNEGSKA (reference sequence). V trimming: 6 bases; J trimming: 11 bases; junction bases outside the gene matches: 15. CDR3 DNA: TGCAGTGCCAGACAGGGACAAGGAAAGGGGGCTTTCTTT. This gives the protein CSARQGQGKGAFF.

There are a few counts of this clonotype. The rearrangement links TRBV12-5 to TRBJ1-6; D is unresolved. This CDR3 has 14 residues. Trimming removed 1 base from V and 6 bases from J, with 7 bases in between. The V gene's germline CDR1 is LGHNT and CDR2 FRNRAP. CDR3: CASGLAASNSPLHF. CDR3 DNA sequence: TGTGCTAGTGGTTTGGCCGCCAGTAATTCACCCCTCCACTTT.

This clonotype is judged medium-sized (0.01 to 0.1%). The CDR3: CAWKGGATNEKLFF. The CDR3 DNA reads as TGTGCCTGGAAGGGCGGGGCAACTAATGAAAAACTGTTTTTT. The chain employs TRBV30 and TRBJ1-4; D is uncertain. Germline V gene data show CDR1 as GTSNPN and CDR2 as SVGIG (reference sequence). The CDR3 is 14 residues long. V lost 4 bases and J lost 0, with 9 bases in between.

The sample holds many counts of this clonotype. This chain joins TRBV10-3 and TRBJ1-1, with D perhaps matching TRBD1 (6 bases). Germline loops: CDR1 ENHRY, CDR2 SYGVKD. Trimming removed 6 bases from V and 1 base from J, with 15 bases in between. The CDR3 runs to 15 residues. DNA for the CDR3: TGTGCCATCAGCCCCGGCAGAGGGGGGAACACTGAAGCTTTCTTT. Residues: CAISPGRGGNTEAFF.

The count of this clonotype is one. The chain has TRBV24-1 and TRBJ2-7; 10 nucleotides match TRBD1. This CDR3 has 16 amino acids. Losses at the gene ends were 2 bases for V and 2 bases for J; bases not matched to a gene: 5. Germline values: CDR1 KGHDR, CDR2 SFDVKD. CDR3 coding DNA: TGTGCCACCAGTGATTCGCGGGACAGGGGTCCCTACGAGCAGTACTTC. Its protein product is CATSDSRDRGPYEQYF.

The chain uses TRBV20-1 and TRBJ1-4; TRBD1 matches 9 bases. The CDR3 spans 15 residues. After removal of 3 bases from V and 5 bases from J, the junction contained 7 bases not matched to a gene. The germline CDR1 and CDR2 sequences are DFQATT and SNEGSKA (reference sequence). In nucleotides, the CDR3 is TGCAGTGCTAGTTCAAACAGGGGGCTCAATGAAAAACTGTTTTTT. Translated, it gives CSASSNRGLNEKLFF.

The chain uses TRBV19 and TRBJ2-5; 7 bases line up with TRBD1. Looked up from germline, CDR1 is LNHDA and CDR2 is SQIVND (reference sequence). Germline trimming cut 6 bases from V and 2 bases from J; bases unmatched to any gene: 3. The CDR3 covers 13 residues. Here the CDR3 DNA reads TGTGCCAGTAGCCGGGACAGACAAGAGACCCAGTACTTC. Translated: CASSRDRQETQYF.

The gene calls are TRBV19 and TRBJ1-1; possibly TRBD1 for D (5 bases). The CDR3 sequence is 15 residues long. Germline CDR1 is LNHDA and CDR2 is SQIVND (reference sequence). V shed 4 bases and J shed 5 bases, with 17 bases lying between them. DNA of the CDR3: TGTGCCAGTAGTAACCGGTGGCACCGGGGGACTGAAGCTTTCTTT. The encoded protein is CASSNRWHRGTEAFF.

In its sample, this clonotype is medium-sized. The chain couples TRBV18 to TRBJ1-6, with TRBD1 matching over 9 bases. The CDR3 length is 14 residues. The germline CDR1 and CDR2 sequences are KGHSH and LQKENI. V lost 4 bases and J lost 10; bases outside the gene matches: 5. This CDR3 reads CASSLGQGRSPLHF. CDR3 coding DNA: TGTGCCAGCTCACTTGGACAGGGGAGATCACCCCTCCACTTT.

The chain uses TRBV19 and TRBJ2-5, with TRBD1 identical over 7 bases. CDR1 and CDR2 from the germline V gene are LNHDA and SQIVND (reference sequence). There are 14 residues in the CDR3. V lost 3 bases to trimming and J lost 5 bases; unmatched junction nucleotides: 6. The CDR3 region has the DNA TGTGCCAGTAGTATCTGGGACAGAGGGGAGACCCAGTACTTC. Residues: CASSIWDRGETQYF.

This clonotype was counted between two and nine times. The chain employs TRBV5-4 and TRBJ1-5, with 7 bases aligning to TRBD1. The CDR3 loop spans 15 amino acids. V lost 0 bases and J lost 7; bases outside the gene matches: 7. Germline CDR1 is SGHNT and CDR2 is YYREEE (reference sequence). CDR3 nucleotide sequence: TGTGCCAGCAGCTTGGATGGGACAGCGGGACAGCCCCAGCATTTT. This encodes CASSLDGTAGQPQHF. Full variable domain (remainder filled in from reference TRBV5-4 and TRBJ1-5): ETGVTQSPTHLIKTRGQQVTLRCSSQSGHNTVSWYQQALGQGPQFIFQYYREEENGRGNFPPRFSGLQFPNYSSELNVNALELDDSALYLCASSLDGTAGQPQHFGDGTRLSIL.

The chain is built from TRBV6-2 or TRBV6-3 and TRBJ1-5; perhaps TRBD1 as D (5 bases). The germline CDR1 and CDR2 sequences are MNHEY and SVGEGT. This CDR3 has 14 amino acids. V lost 2 bases to trimming and J lost 6 bases, with 11 bases between them. The DNA for the CDR3 is TGTGCCAGCAGTTACGACAGAATAATTCAGCCCCAGCATTTT. Translated, it gives CASSYDRIIQPQHF.

A note on this clonotype: A read error may be the cause here, since a much bigger clone is one base away. The chain links TRBV6-6 to TRBJ1-1; D gene uncertain. Trimming stripped 10 bases from V and 5 bases from J, with 14 bases between. CDR3 size: 12 residues. Per the germline V gene, CDR1 is MNHNY and CDR2 is SVGAGI (reference sequence). The CDR3 here is CAIRNDATEAFF. The CDR3 region has the DNA TGTGCCATACGCAACGACGCGACTGAAGCTTTCTTT.

The gene calls are TRBV18 and TRBJ1-1, with 7 bases matching TRBD1. Germline V gene data show CDR1 as KGHSH and CDR2 as LQKENI. V gave up 2 bases and J gave up 4 bases; unmatched junction bases: 7. The CDR3 runs 15 residues. The CDR3 coding sequence is TGTGCCAGCTCACCATACAGGGGTTGGAGCACTGAAGCTTTCTTT. Residues: CASSPYRGWSTEAFF.

V is TRBV25-1 and J is TRBJ1-4; 9 bases are shared with TRBD1. Germline CDR1 and CDR2: MGHDK and SYGVNS. Trimming at V came to 3 bases and at J to 7 bases, leaving 3 bases not matched to a gene. The CDR3 totals 14 residues. This CDR3 reads CASSEGQGPEKLFF. CDR3 nucleotide sequence: TGTGCCAGCAGTGAGGGACAGGGTCCTGAAAAACTGTTTTTT.

This clonotype was counted ten times or more. This chain joins TRBV10-3 and TRBJ1-6; TRBD1 matches 7 bases. This CDR3 contains 14 residues. V gave up 2 bases and J gave up 10 bases; unmatched junction bases: 5. Germline V gives CDR1 ENHRY, CDR2 SYGVKD. CDR3 DNA sequence: TGTGCCATCAGTGAGCAGGGGGTAGGATCACCCCTCCACTTT. Protein: CAISEQGVGSPLHF.

V is TRBV20-1 and J is TRBJ2-7, with 7 bases aligning to TRBD1. The CDR3 is 11 amino acids. The V gene's germline CDR1 is DFQATT and CDR2 SNEGSKA (reference sequence). Germline trimming cut 6 bases from V and 6 bases from J; bases unmatched to any gene: 5. The CDR3: CSAIRQGEQYF. The CDR3 DNA follows: TGCAGTGCCATTAGACAGGGCGAGCAGTACTTC.

This clonotype was seen repeatedly, ten times or more. V and J are TRBV18 and TRBJ1-5; D unclear. CDR3 length: 14 residues. Germline CDR1 and CDR2: KGHSH and LQKENI. Trimming removed 3 bases from V and 7 bases from J, with 13 bases in between. Written as DNA, the CDR3 is TGTGCCAGCTCACCCTTCGGTGGCCACCAGCCCCAGCATTTT. It codes for CASSPFGGHQPQHF.

This clonotype is labeled as medium-sized. This chain joins TRBV18 and TRBJ1-2, with unresolved D. There are 14 residues in the CDR3. Germline CDR1 reads KGHSH; CDR2 reads LQKENI. Trimming left V 3 bases short and J 2 bases short, with 10 bases between. Here the CDR3 DNA reads TGTGCCAGCTCACCTTTGGACGGGAACTATGGCTACACCTTC. Amino acids: CASSPLDGNYGYTF.

Relative to its sample, this clonotype is medium-sized. This rearrangement joins TRBV18 to TRBJ1-2, with a weak D call TRBD1 (6 bases). The CDR3 is 15 amino acids. The V end was cut by 5 bases, the J end by 8 bases, with 21 bases between. The germline V gene has CDR1 KGHSH and CDR2 LQKENI. The CDR3 reads CASSGRQETSRGYTF. CDR3 DNA sequence: TGTGCCAGCTCAGGCCGACAGGAGACCTCTAGGGGCTACACCTTC.

This sequence joins TRBV19 and TRBJ2-5; 7 nucleotides match TRBD1. The CDR3 has 16 residues. Losses at the gene ends were 7 bases for V and 1 base for J; bases not matched to a gene: 12. Germline V gene data show CDR1 as LNHDA and CDR2 as SQIVND (reference sequence). DNA for the CDR3: TGTGCCAGTAAGGGACCGGGACAGTACCTCCAAGAGACCCAGTACTTC. Amino acids: CASKGPGQYLQETQYF.

In this sample, this clonotype is medium-sized. The CDR3 sequence is CASSDGAYYGYTF. The CDR3 DNA reads as TGTGCCAGTAGTGATGGGGCCTACTATGGCTACACCTTC. This rearrangement joins TRBV19 to TRBJ1-2; a possible D gene is TRBD1 (5 bases). Trimming pared 5 bases from V and 3 bases from J, leaving 10 bases between. The CDR3 has 13 residues. Germline V gene data show CDR1 as LNHDA and CDR2 as SQIVND (reference sequence).

This clonotype is labeled medium-sized. The chain combines TRBV7-2 with TRBJ1-2; 7 bases are a match to TRBD1. This CDR3 region has 12 residues. V was clipped by 5 bases and J by 7 bases; unmatched bases: 4. Germline V gene sequence: CDR1 SGHTA, CDR2 FQGNSA. CDR3 in amino acids: CASSPYRGGYTF. CDR3 coding DNA: TGTGCCAGCAGCCCCTACAGGGGTGGCTACACCTTC.